Below are 15 T cell receptor beta chains sequenced from a single sample in a study of cytomegalovirus exposure and HLA in healthy donors. Researchers ran the PCR with 60 Vbeta and 13 Jbeta primers. Assay used: immunoSEQ multiplex PCR; TCRdb lists only in-frame clones, some missing. The sample holds about 160,000 clones, nearly 80% seen once. Sample: PBMCs. The receptors derive from a man younger than 35 in good health and CMV-seropositive.

This chain connects TRBV9 to TRBJ1-3; D is possibly TRBD1 (6 bases). The germline V and J ends were trimmed by 4 bases and 0 bases, with 14 bases remaining between them. This CDR3 is built from 16 residues. The V gene's germline CDR1 is SGDLS and CDR2 YYNGEE. The CDR3 is CASSLVDSFSGNTIYF. The CDR3, as DNA: TGTGCCAGCAGCTTAGTGGACAGTTTCTCTGGAAACACCATATATTTT.

The chain has TRBV6-5 and TRBJ1-6; D is possibly TRBD1 (5 bases). Germline assignment: CDR1 MNHEY and CDR2 SVGAGI. CDR3 size: 13 residues. The V end was cut by 6 bases, the J end by 14 bases, with 17 bases between. CDR3 coding DNA: TGTGCCAGCAGGACGGCGGACATTTCGACCCTCCACTTT. Amino acid sequence: CASRTADISTLHF.

The CDR3 coding sequence is TGTGCCAGCAGCGGACGGGACACCGGATGGAACACCGGGGAGCTGTTTTTT. This translates into CASSGRDTGWNTGELFF. J is TRBJ2-2 and V is TRBV9, with TRBD1 as a possible D gene (6 bases). V gave up 3 bases and J gave up 1 base, with 16 bases separating them. This CDR3 contains 17 residues. Germline V gene sequence: CDR1 SGDLS, CDR2 YYNGEE.

V usage is TRBV4-3 and J usage is TRBJ2-5, with TRBD2 matching 9 bases. J gave up 6 bases and V 3 bases, and 11 bases lay outside the gene matches. The germline gives CDR1 LGHNA, CDR2 YSLEER. The CDR3 is 16 residues long. CDR3 sequence reads: CASSQGSGGTPQTQYF. The CDR3 DNA reads as TGCGCCAGCAGCCAGGGTAGCGGGGGCACCCCCCAGACCCAGTACTTC.

The chain recombines TRBV7-9 with TRBJ1-6; 7 bases agree with TRBD1. CDR1 is SEHNR and CDR2 is FQNEAQ in the germline V gene (reference sequence). The length of the CDR3 is 14 residues. The V segment lost 6 bases and the J segment 5 bases; nucleotides outside the gene matches: 4. CDR3 loop: CASRSGTDNSPLHF. Here the CDR3 DNA reads TGTGCCAGCAGGTCCGGGACAGATAATTCACCCCTCCACTTT.

The J gene is TRBJ2-7, the V gene TRBV4-2; 7 bases are shared with TRBD2. The trim removed 4 bases at V and 0 bases at J, leaving 9 bases unmatched. Germline V gene data show CDR1 as LGHNA and CDR2 as YNFKEQ. This CDR3 region has 16 residues. This chain's CDR3 is CASSLFGGSNSYEQYF. CDR3 in DNA: TGTGCCAGCAGCCTCTTCGGGGGGAGCAACTCCTACGAGCAGTACTTC.

The chain links TRBV5-1 to TRBJ2-6; TRBD2 might be the D (5 bases). The CDR3 totals 18 residues. Trimming took off 4 bases at V and 0 bases at J, with 17 bases between the two ends. Germline loops: CDR1 SGHRS, CDR2 YFSETQ. CDR3 nucleotide sequence: TGCGCCAGCAGCCCCCCCGGGGTAGCCAGCTCTGGGGCCAACGTCCTGACTTTC. It yields the protein CASSPPGVASSGANVLTF. Supplemented by reference TRBV5-1 and TRBJ2-6, the full variable domain reads KAGVTQTPRYLIKTRGQQVTLSCSPISGHRSVSWYQQTPGQGLQFLFEYFSETQRNKGNFPGRFSGRQFSNSRSEMNVSTLELGDSALYLCASSPPGVASSGANVLTFGAGSRLTVL.

This chain connects TRBV7-2 to TRBJ1-3, with 7 bases identical to TRBD1. Unmatched junction bases numbered 3, after V lost 5 bases and J lost 2 bases. CDR3 length equals 14 residues. Per the germline V gene, CDR1 is SGHTA and CDR2 is FQGNSA. CDR3 DNA sequence: TGTGCCAGCAGCGTACAGGGGACTGGAAACACCATATATTTT. Translating it yields CASSVQGTGNTIYF.

J is TRBJ1-1 and V is TRBV4-2; D is perhaps TRBD1 (6 bases). The germline gives CDR1 LGHNA, CDR2 YNFKEQ. The length of the CDR3 is 15 residues. The V end was cut by 3 bases, the J end by 0 bases, with 11 bases between. The CDR3 loop is CASSHSRGMNTEAFF. CDR3 nucleotides: TGTGCCAGCAGCCATTCCAGGGGTATGAACACTGAAGCTTTCTTT.

The rearrangement uses TRBV15 and TRBJ2-1; 8 positions match TRBD1. Germline V gene sequence: CDR1 LNHNV, CDR2 YYDKDF (reference sequence). With V trimmed by 3 bases and J by 6 bases, 10 bases remained unmatched. The CDR3 extends over 16 amino acids. CDR3 DNA: TGTGCCACCAGCAGTCCCCTGGGACAGGTCGGCAATGAGCAGTTCTTC. It codes for CATSSPLGQVGNEQFF.

This rearrangement joins TRBV9 to TRBJ1-4, with 9 bases aligning to TRBD1. The CDR3 loop spans 15 amino acids. V was clipped by 8 bases and J by 7 bases; unmatched bases: 12. CDR1 is SGDLS, CDR2 YYNGEE, per germline. CDR3 coding DNA: TGTGCCAGTTCCCCCCAGGGACAGGGTGGTGAAAAACTGTTTTTT. Its translation is CASSPQGQGGEKLFF.

V usage is TRBV4-1 and J usage is TRBJ2-3, with 8 bases identical to TRBD1. The trim removed 2 bases at V and 3 bases at J, leaving 10 bases unmatched. This CDR3 spans 17 amino acids. Germline CDR1 is MGHRA and CDR2 is YSYEKL. This CDR3 reads CASSQPRTGRKTDTQYF. DNA for the CDR3: TGCGCCAGCAGCCAACCTCGGACAGGGAGAAAGACAGATACGCAGTATTTT.

The chain carries TRBV11-2 and TRBJ2-3; D is unresolved. CDR1 SGHAT and CDR2 FQNNGV come from the germline V gene. The V gene lost 5 bases and the J gene lost 0 bases, with 9 bases spanning the gap. CDR3 length: 14 residues. The DNA for the CDR3 is TGTGCCAGCAGCCCCCTGCGGAGCACAGATACGCAGTATTTT. This sequence encodes CASSPLRSTDTQYF.

J is TRBJ1-2 and V is TRBV10-1; possibly TRBD1 for D (6 bases). Germline V CDR1 and CDR2: WNHNN, SYGVQD (reference sequence). CDR3 length equals 18 residues. Trimming removed 2 bases at V and 1 base at J, with 20 bases between. CDR3 sequence: CASSETWDTQPNNYGYTF. In DNA, the CDR3 is TGCGCCAGCAGTGAGACCTGGGACACACAACCTAATAACTATGGCTACACCTTC.

The chain has TRBV6-6 and TRBJ1-1; D gene unclear. The CDR3 length is 13 residues. Trimming removed 11 bases at V and 1 base at J, with 14 bases between. The germline gives CDR1 MNHNY, CDR2 SVGAGI (reference sequence). CDR3 in DNA: TGTGCCGGAAAACAGAATCAGAACACTGAAGCTTTCTTT. It specifies CAGKQNQNTEAFF.